Listed below are T cell receptor beta chains from one sample, sequenced in a study of regulatory T cells in long-lasting Graves disease. TCRdb reanalysed the multiplex PCR reads using MiXCR and keeps one entry per CDR3 protein. Of 350,000 to 500,000 distinct CDR3 sequences listed, 14% are singletons. The data were also submitted as part of a second study, on T cells in Graves' hyperthyroidism and ophthalmopathy.

Material: peripheral blood mononuclear cells (PBMCs), obtained at new diagnosis, from a patient treated with antithyroid drugs. These TCRs come from a woman aged 45 to 65 with Graves disease. CDR3s include the opening cysteine and the closing phenylalanine or tryptophan. D genes are given only for firm matches. Expanded clones get a size class; other rows say once, few or many, or leave the size out.

clone size	V gene	J gene	D gene	CDR3 DNA	CDR3 protein
-	TRBV12-3/TRBV12-4	TRBJ2-1	TRBD2	TGTGCCAGCAGTGGTCTAGCGGGAGTACCCCATGAGCAGTTCTTC	CASSGLAGVPHEQFF
-	TRBV20-1	TRBJ2-7	-	TGCAGTGCTAATAAACTAGACAGCTCCTGCGAGCAGTACTTC	CSANKLDSSCEQYF
-	TRBV5-5	TRBJ1-4	-	TGTGCCAGCAGCCAAGGCACTACGACACTAACTAATGAAAAACTGTTTTTT	CASSQGTTTLTNEKLFF
-	TRBV7-2	TRBJ2-2	-	TGTGCCAGCAGCTCCAGGTGGGGGGACAGATTCGCAACCGGGGAGCTGTTTTTT	CASSSRWGDRFATGELFF
-	TRBV6-1	TRBJ1-5	-	TGTGCCAGCAGTGAAGTGGATCAGCCCCAGCATTTT	CASSEVDQPQHF
-	TRBV10-3	TRBJ1-3	-	TGTGCCATCAGTGCAGGGGTTCGAAACACCATATATTTT	CAISAGVRNTIYF
many	TRBV5-1	TRBJ2-3	TRBD2	TGCGCCAGCAGCTCTACTAGCGGAGGGGATACGCAGTATTTT	CASSSTSGGDTQYF
many	TRBV12-3/TRBV12-4	TRBJ2-1	TRBD2	TGTGCCAGCACCGCTAGCGGGGGGATTTACAATGAGCAGTTCTTC	CASTASGGIYNEQFF
many	TRBV5-1	TRBJ1-2	-	TGCGCCAGCAGCTCCCCGGAACAGTCCTATGGCTACACCTTC	CASSSPEQSYGYTF
-	TRBV20-1	TRBJ1-5	TRBD1	TGCAGTGCTAGACCCACCGAGGGGGCTCGCAATCAGCCCCAGCATTTT	CSARPTEGARNQPQHF
-	TRBV6-2/TRBV6-3	TRBJ2-1	-	TGTGCCAGCAGTTACTCCCAACTGGGATCTTACAATGAGCAGTTCTTC	CASSYSQLGSYNEQFF
few	TRBV6-2/TRBV6-3	TRBJ2-3	TRBD2	TGTGCCAGCAGTTACCTAGCTAGCGGGGGATTAACAGATACGCAGTATTTT	CASSYLASGGLTDTQYF
many	TRBV28	TRBJ2-1	-	TGTGCCAGCAGTGCGACGGTCACCTTCTACAATGAGCAGTTCTTC	CASSATVTFYNEQFF
-	TRBV6-5	TRBJ1-6	-	TGTGCCAGCAGTTACTCTGGGGGATGGGAATCACCCCTCCACTTT	CASSYSGGWESPLHF
few	TRBV27	TRBJ1-5	-	TGTGCCAGCAGTTTATCGATGGGAGATGGCGGGCAGCCCCAGCATTTT	CASSLSMGDGGQPQHF
-	TRBV19	TRBJ2-1	-	TGTGCCAGTAGTAACTGGGGGGATAGCGGACCATACAATGAGCAGTTCTTC	CASSNWGDSGPYNEQFF
-	TRBV7-9	TRBJ1-1	TRBD1	TGTGCCAGCAGCTCCAGACAGGGGCAAAGCACTGAAGCTTTCTTT	CASSSRQGQSTEAFF
many	TRBV5-1	TRBJ2-5	TRBD2	TGCGCCAGCAGCTTGTGGTCTAGCGGGAGTTGGCAAGAGACCCAGTACTTC	CASSLWSSGSWQETQYF
-	TRBV9	TRBJ2-2	TRBD2	TGTGCCAGCAGCCTCCAGGGCTGGGGCGGGAGCTCCTCCGGGGAGCTGTTTTTT	CASSLQGWGGSSSGELFF
many	TRBV10-3	TRBJ2-1	-	TGTGCCATCAGTCCTAAGGGCAGAGACCGCTCCTACAATGAGCAGTTCTTC	CAISPKGRDRSYNEQFF
many	TRBV6-2/TRBV6-3	TRBJ1-1	-	TGTGCCAGCAGTCGGGACACAGCGAACACTGAAGCTTTCTTT	CASSRDTANTEAFF
many	TRBV5-5	TRBJ2-5	-	TGTGCCAGCAGCTTGTTCCCCCGGGGGAGAGCGTTTGAGACCCAGTACTTC	CASSLFPRGRAFETQYF
few	TRBV6-1	TRBJ2-7	TRBD1	TGTGCCAACAACAACCGGGACAGTACCTACGAGCAGTACTTC	CANNNRDSTYEQYF
many	TRBV19	TRBJ2-7	TRBD1	TGTGCCAGTACCCCGGGACAGGGTGACTACGAGCAGTACTTC	CASTPGQGDYEQYF
many	TRBV5-1	TRBJ1-1	-	TGCGCCAGCGGAATGACAGGAAACACTGAAGCTTTCTTT	CASGMTGNTEAFF
many	TRBV3-1	TRBJ2-1	TRBD2	TGTGCCAGCAGCCCGGGGACTAGCGGTGACGACAATGAGCAGTTCTTC	CASSPGTSGDDNEQFF
many	TRBV11-2	TRBJ2-1	-	TGTGCCAGCAGCTCGACAATAATTACACGGAACGAGCAGTTCTTC	CASSSTIITRNEQFF
many	TRBV18	TRBJ1-1	-	TGTGCCAGCTCACAAGTCGATCAGACCCCTAACACTGAAGCTTTCTTT	CASSQVDQTPNTEAFF
-	TRBV19	TRBJ2-7	TRBD2	TGTGCCAGTAGCCTCGGGACTAGCGGGAGTATTGGTAGTCCCTACGAGCAGTACTTC	CASSLGTSGSIGSPYEQYF
many	TRBV27	TRBJ1-4	TRBD1	TGTGCCAGCCCCTTGAAGGGACAGGGGGATGAAAAACTGTTTTTT	CASPLKGQGDEKLFF
-	TRBV19	TRBJ2-7	TRBD2	TGTGCCAGTAGTATATTTGCGGGAGGACCCTACGAGCAGTACTTC	CASSIFAGGPYEQYF